This T cell receptor (beta chain) was sequenced in a study of blood T cell repertoires in COVID-19. Overall study context: Collection of acute and convalescent COVID-19 samples took place in the United States, Italy and Spain.

Only in-frame clones appear in the TCRdb table, and some are missing; sequencing was by immunoSEQ multiplex PCR. This repertoire shows around 28,000 clones, around three quarters found once; its top ten account for roughly 40%. The V and J ends lost 3 bases and 6 bases respectively, with 13 bases between them. The CDR3 is made up of 14 amino acids. Germline CDR1 reads SGHAT; CDR2 reads FQNNGV. The chain links TRBV11-2 to TRBJ2-3; D not certain. This TCR came from an older man with acute or convalescent COVID-19. The sample was peripheral blood. The DNA for the CDR3 is TGTGCCAGCAGCTTCACCTCGATAGTTGATACGCAGTATTTT. Amino acid sequence: CASSFTSIVDTQYF.